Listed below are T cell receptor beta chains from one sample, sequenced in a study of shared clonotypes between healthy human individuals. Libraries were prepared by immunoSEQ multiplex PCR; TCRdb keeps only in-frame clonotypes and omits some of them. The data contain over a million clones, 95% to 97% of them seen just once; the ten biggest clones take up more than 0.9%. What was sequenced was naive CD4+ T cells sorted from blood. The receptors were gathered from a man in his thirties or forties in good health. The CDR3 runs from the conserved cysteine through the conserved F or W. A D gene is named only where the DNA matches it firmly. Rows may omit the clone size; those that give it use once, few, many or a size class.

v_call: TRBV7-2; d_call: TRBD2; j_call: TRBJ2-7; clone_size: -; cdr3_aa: CASSYRTSGDSYEQYF; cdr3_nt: TGTGCCAGCAGCTACCGGACTAGCGGGGACTCCTACGAGCAGTACTTC
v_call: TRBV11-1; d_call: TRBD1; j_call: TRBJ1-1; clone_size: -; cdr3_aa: CASSLNDGQGATEAFF; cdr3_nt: TGTGCCAGCAGCTTAAACGATGGACAGGGGGCAACTGAAGCTTTCTTT
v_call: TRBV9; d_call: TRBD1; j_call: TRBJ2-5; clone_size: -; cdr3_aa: CASSVGTAQETQYF; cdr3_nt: TGTGCCAGCAGCGTTGGGACAGCCCAAGAGACCCAGTACTTC
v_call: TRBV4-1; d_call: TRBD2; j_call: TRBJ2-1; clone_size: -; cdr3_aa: CASSQEFPIAGSSYNEQFF; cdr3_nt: TGCGCCAGCAGCCAAGAATTTCCGATAGCGGGGAGCTCCTACAATGAGCAGTTCTTC
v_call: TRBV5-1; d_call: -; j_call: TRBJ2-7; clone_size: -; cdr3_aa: CASSDPRVYEQYF; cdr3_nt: TGCGCCAGCAGCGACCCCAGGGTCTACGAGCAGTACTTC
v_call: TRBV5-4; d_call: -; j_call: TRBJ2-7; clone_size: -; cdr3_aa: CASSHRDWTAYEQYF; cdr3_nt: TGTGCCAGCAGCCACCGGGACTGGACCGCCTACGAGCAGTACTTC
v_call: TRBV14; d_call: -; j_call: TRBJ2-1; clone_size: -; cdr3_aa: CASSQVDSRVYSYTEQFF; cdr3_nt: TGTGCCAGCAGCCAAGTTGACTCGCGCGTCTACTCCTACACTGAGCAGTTCTTC
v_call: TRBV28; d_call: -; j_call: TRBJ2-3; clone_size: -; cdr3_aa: CASSFQGFGTDTQYF; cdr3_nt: TGTGCCAGCAGTTTTCAGGGTTTTGGCACAGATACGCAGTATTTT
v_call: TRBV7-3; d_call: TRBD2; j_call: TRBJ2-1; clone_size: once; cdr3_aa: CASSYGLAGYNEQFF; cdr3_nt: TGTGCCAGCAGCTACGGACTAGCAGGTTACAATGAGCAGTTCTTC
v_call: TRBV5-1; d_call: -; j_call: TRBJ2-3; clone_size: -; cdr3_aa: CASSLEGSTDTQYF; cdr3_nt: TGCGCCAGCAGCTTGGAGGGTAGCACAGATACGCAGTATTTT
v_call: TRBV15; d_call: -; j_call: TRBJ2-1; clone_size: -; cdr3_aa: CATSRDGWPPEQFF; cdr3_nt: TGTGCCACCAGCAGAGATGGGTGGCCCCCTGAGCAGTTCTTC
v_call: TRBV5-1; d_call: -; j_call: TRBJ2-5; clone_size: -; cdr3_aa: CASSADQETQYF; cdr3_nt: TGCGCCAGCAGCGCAGACCAAGAGACCCAGTACTTC
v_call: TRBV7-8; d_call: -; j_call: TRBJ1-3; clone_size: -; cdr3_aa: CASSYRPRLISGNTIYF; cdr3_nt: TGTGCCAGCAGCTATCGACCACGACTTATCTCTGGAAACACCATATATTTT
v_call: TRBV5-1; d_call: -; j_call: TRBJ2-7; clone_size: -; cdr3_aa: CASRRNRDLGSYEQYF; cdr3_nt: TGCGCCAGCAGACGAAATCGGGACCTCGGCTCCTACGAGCAGTACTTC
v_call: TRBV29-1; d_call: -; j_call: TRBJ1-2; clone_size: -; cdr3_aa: CSVGIRGGYTF; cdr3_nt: TGCAGCGTTGGGATTCGAGGAGGCTACACCTTC
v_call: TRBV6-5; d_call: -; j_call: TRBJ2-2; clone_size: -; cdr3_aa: CASSRDPVSGELFF; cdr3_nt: TGTGCCAGCAGCCGGGACCCTGTTAGCGGGGAGCTGTTTTTT
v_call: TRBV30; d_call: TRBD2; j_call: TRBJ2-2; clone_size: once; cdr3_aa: CAWSVGLAGVGELFF; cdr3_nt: TGTGCCTGGAGTGTCGGACTAGCGGGAGTCGGGGAGCTGTTTTTT
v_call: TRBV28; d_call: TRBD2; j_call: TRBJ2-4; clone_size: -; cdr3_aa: CASSLSGREGYF; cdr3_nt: TGTGCCAGCAGTTTATCTGGGCGGGAGGGGTACTTC
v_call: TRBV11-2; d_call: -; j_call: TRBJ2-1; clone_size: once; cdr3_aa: CASSLAGRGYNEQFF; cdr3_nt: TGTGCCAGCAGCTTAGCAGGGAGGGGGTACAATGAGCAGTTCTTC
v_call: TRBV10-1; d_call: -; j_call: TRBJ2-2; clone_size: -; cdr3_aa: CASSVSGTGELFF; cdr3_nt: TGCGCCAGCAGTGTAAGTGGCACCGGGGAGCTGTTTTTT
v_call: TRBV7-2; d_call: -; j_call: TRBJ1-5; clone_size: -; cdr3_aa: CASSLEGGPNNQPQHF; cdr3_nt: TGTGCCAGCAGCTTAGAGGGGGGCCCCAACAATCAGCCCCAGCATTTT
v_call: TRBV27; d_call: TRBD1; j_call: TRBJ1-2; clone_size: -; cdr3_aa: CASSLLAGGNYGYTF; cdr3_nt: TGTGCCAGCAGTTTATTGGCAGGGGGCAACTATGGCTACACCTTC
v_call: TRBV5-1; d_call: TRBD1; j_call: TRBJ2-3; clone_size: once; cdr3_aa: CASTVTGGSGDTQYF; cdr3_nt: TGCGCCAGCACAGTGACAGGGGGGTCTGGAGATACGCAGTATTTT
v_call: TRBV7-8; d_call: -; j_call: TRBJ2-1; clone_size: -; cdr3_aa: CASSLGRDLGNEQFF; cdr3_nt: TGTGCCAGCAGCTTAGGGCGGGATCTAGGCAATGAGCAGTTCTTC
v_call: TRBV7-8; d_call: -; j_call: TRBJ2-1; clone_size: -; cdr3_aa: CASSLGAFNEQFF; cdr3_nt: TGTGCCAGCAGCTTAGGGGCTTTCAATGAGCAGTTCTTC
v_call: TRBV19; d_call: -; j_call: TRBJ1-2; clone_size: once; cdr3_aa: CASSTGRQNYGYTF; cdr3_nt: TGTGCCAGTAGCACCGGACGTCAAAACTATGGCTACACCTTC
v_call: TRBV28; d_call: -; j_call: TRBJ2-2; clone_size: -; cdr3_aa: CASSSILALYTGELFF; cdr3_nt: TGTGCCAGCAGTTCCATCTTGGCTCTCTACACCGGGGAGCTGTTTTTT
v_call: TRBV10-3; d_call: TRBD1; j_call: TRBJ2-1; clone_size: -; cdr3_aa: CAISESGTGTYNEQFF; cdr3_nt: TGTGCCATCAGTGAGTCCGGGACAGGGACATACAATGAGCAGTTCTTC
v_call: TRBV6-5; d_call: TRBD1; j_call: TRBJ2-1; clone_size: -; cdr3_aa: CASSYLTGGLFHEQFF; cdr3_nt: TGTGCCAGCAGTTACCTGACAGGGGGCTTGTTCCATGAGCAGTTCTTC
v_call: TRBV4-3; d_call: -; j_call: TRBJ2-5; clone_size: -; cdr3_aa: CASSQDLDLGGTQYF; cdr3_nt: TGCGCCAGCAGCCAAGATCTGGATTTAGGCGGGACCCAGTACTTC
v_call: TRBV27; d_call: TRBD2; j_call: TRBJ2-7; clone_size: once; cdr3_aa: CASSLIAGGPIEQYF; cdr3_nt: TGTGCCAGCAGTTTAATAGCGGGAGGGCCGATTGAGCAGTACTTC
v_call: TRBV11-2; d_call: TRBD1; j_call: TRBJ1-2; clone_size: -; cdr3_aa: CASSWRQGPNYGYTF; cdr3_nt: TGTGCCAGCAGCTGGAGACAGGGCCCAAACTATGGCTACACCTTC
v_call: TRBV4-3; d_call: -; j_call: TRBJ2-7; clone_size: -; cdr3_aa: CASSQETGSSYEQYF; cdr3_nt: TGCGCCAGCAGCCAAGAGACGGGGAGCTCCTACGAGCAGTACTTC
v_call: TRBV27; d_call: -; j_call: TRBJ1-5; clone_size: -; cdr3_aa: CASSLSDITKPQHF; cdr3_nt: TGTGCCAGCAGTTTATCTGACATAACTAAGCCCCAGCATTTT
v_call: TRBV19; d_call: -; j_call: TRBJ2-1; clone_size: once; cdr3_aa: CASIRSAHNEQFF; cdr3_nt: TGTGCCAGTATAAGGAGTGCGCACAATGAGCAGTTCTTC
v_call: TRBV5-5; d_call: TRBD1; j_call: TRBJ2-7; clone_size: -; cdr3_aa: CASSFGPLSGTGSYEQYF; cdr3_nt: TGTGCCAGCAGCTTCGGCCCCCTTTCCGGGACAGGCTCCTACGAGCAGTACTTC
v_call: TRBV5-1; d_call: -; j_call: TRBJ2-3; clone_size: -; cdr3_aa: CASMEWGTDTQYF; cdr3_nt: TGCGCCAGCATGGAGTGGGGGACAGATACGCAGTATTTT
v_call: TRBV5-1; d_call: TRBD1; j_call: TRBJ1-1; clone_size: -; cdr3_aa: CASSLEGASEAFF; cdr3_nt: TGCGCCAGCAGCTTGGAGGGGGCCTCTGAAGCTTTCTTT
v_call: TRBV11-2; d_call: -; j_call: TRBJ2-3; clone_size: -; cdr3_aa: CASSSYMAGTDTQYF; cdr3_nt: TGTGCCAGCAGCTCCTACATGGCTGGCACAGATACGCAGTATTTT
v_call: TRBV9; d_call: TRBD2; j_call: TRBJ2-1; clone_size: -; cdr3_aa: CASSVERGDYTEQFF; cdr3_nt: TGTGCCAGCAGCGTAGAACGGGGGGATTACACGGAGCAGTTCTTC
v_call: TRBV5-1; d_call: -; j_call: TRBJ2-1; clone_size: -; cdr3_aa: CASSLGQEWSYNEQFF; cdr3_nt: TGCGCCAGCAGCTTGGGGCAGGAATGGTCCTACAATGAGCAGTTCTTC
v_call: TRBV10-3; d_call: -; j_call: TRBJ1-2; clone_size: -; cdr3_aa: CAISESRGAAYGYTF; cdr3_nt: TGTGCCATCAGTGAGTCTCGGGGGGCGGCCTATGGCTACACCTTC